This TCR beta chain was documented in a study of shared T cell receptors in the human thymus. The repertoire was sequenced with immunoSEQ multiplex PCR; TCRdb's copy has only in-frame clones and lacks some. The sample holds some 640,000 clones; approximately 89% are singletons and the top ten take roughly 0.0094%. From germline, CDR1 is LGHNT and CDR2 FRNRAP. Trimming cost V 6 bases and J 2 bases; bases outside gene matches: 3. This CDR3 has 14 amino acids. These data are also associated with another study on human thymus T cells.

The sample was thymocytes. The source is a boy younger than two with a congenital heart defect. The rearrangement joins TRBV12-5 to TRBJ2-7; 11 bases map to TRBD2. In DNA, the CDR3 is TGTGCTAGTGGCCGTAGCGGGAGGGCCTACGAGCAGTACTTC. Protein product: CASGRSGRAYEQYF.